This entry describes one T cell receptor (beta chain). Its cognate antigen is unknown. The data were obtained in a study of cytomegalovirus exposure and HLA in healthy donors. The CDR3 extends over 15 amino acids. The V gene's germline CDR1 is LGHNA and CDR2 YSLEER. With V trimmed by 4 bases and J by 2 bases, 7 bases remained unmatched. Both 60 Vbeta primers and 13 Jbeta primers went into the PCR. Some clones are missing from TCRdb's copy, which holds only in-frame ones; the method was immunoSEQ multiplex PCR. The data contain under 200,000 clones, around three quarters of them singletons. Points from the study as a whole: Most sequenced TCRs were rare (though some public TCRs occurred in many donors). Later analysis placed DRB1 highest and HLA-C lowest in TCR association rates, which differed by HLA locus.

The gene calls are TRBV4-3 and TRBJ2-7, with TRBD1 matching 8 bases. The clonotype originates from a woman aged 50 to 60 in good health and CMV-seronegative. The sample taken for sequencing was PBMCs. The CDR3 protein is CASSRTGTGAYEQYF. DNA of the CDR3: TGCGCCAGCAGCCGTACCGGGACAGGCGCCTACGAGCAGTACTTC.